This T cell receptor beta chain emerged from a study of control samples from healthy donors and cancer patients. Using immunoSEQ multiplex PCR, the repertoire was profiled, and TCRdb retains in-frame clones only, with some absent. The sample lists tens of thousands of clones; roughly 90% were seen once. The sample holds one count of this clone. This CDR3 spans 15 amino acids. Germline assignment: CDR1 GTSNPN and CDR2 SVGIG (reference sequence). V was cut by 4 bases and J by 8 bases, with 18 bases left in between. The clonotype comes from a man aged 55 to 70 with colorectal cancer. This chain links TRBV30 with TRBJ1-6, with TRBD1 as a possible D gene (6 bases). Sequencing was done on a sample of PBMCs. The CDR3 loop is CAWTRGYRLDSPLHF. CDR3 in DNA: TGTGCCTGGACGAGGGGGTATCGGCTGGATTCACCCCTCCACTTT.